This TCR beta chain derives from a study of human T cells and chemical hapten exposure. At least ten counts were recorded for this clonotype. TCRdb called the RACE reads again in MiXCR, with one record for every CDR3 protein. The table shows approximately 400,000 distinct CDR3 sequences, with 4.8% occurring only once. Time point defined: patch test 1, 2 weeks after DPC sensitization. As for treatment: therapeutic diphenylcyclopropenone sensitization with weekly scalp DPC. The CDR3 is made up of 12 amino acids. Trimming stripped 8 bases from V and 6 bases from J, with 14 bases between. CDR1 and CDR2 (germline): DFQATT, SNEGSKA (reference sequence).

The clonotype was recovered from a woman in her fifties or sixties with alopecia areata. Some clones in this sample may be carry-over from other donors' samples. The material was whole blood, obtained in connection with sensitization to the hapten diphenylcyclopropenone (DPC). The chain has TRBV20-1 and TRBJ2-1, with D perhaps matching TRBD2 (5 bases). The CDR3 spells CSSHGLANEQFF. The CDR3, as DNA: TGCAGTTCTCACGGACTTGCCAATGAGCAGTTCTTC.